This T cell receptor (beta chain) was recovered during a study of blood T cell repertoires in COVID-19 (dated by TCRdb to 2018 to 2021). For the study in its entirety: Samples from collaborators originated in the United States, Italy and Spain and spanned both the acute and convalescent phases of COVID-19. Where available, HLA class I and class II types were taken from metadata supplied by the sample provider and were not determined by assay-based typing. Nearly every sample came with metadata listing a de-identified subject ID, COVID-19 status, age in years and sex. The prospective study material was composed of cDNA or gDNA derived from T cells, B-cell-depleted T cells, or PBMCs. The repertoires were released in a freely available public database meant as a resource for research on the immune response to SARS-CoV-2. The samples were drawn from two sources: the first 160 participants of the ongoing ImmuneRACE study, and 1,254 subjects contributed by 6 global collaborators. Subjects who had been exposed to COVID-19, were actively infected with it, or had recovered from it provided the deeply sampled blood TCRbeta repertoires that made up the dataset.

CDR1 MNHNY and CDR2 SVGAGI were looked up in the germline V gene (reference sequence). The CDR3 starts with the cysteine, ends with the phenylalanine, and has 15 residues. The sequence is cut down to CDR3 DNA, 45 bases in frame from base 1. Trimming accounts for 0 bases at V and 10 bases at J, while the number of junction bases matched to no gene is 5. As regards this clone: Its antigen remains undetermined. It has no much larger one-base neighbor in the sample; base qualities were not kept.

The collaborating institutions used their own protocols to collect whole blood in K2EDTA tubes. For TCRbeta analysis, collaborators shipped samples in one of three forms: frozen whole blood, isolated PBMCs, or DNA extracted from either of those sample types. TCRbeta CDR3 regions were amplified from genomic DNA by means of the immunoSEQ Assay, a bias-controlled multiplex PCR. The paper's processing steps were these. Within the assay, amplification of reference gene primers was used to estimate how many nucleated cells each sample contained. Sequence reads were collapsed and filtered to measure the absolute abundance of every unique TCRbeta CDR3 rearrangement. For each sample, productive Simpson clonality was calculated as the square root of Simpson's diversity index across productive rearrangements. The clones in this table, taken by TCRdb from immuneACCESS, are in-frame only. Not every clone is retained; where verified, under half of the shortfall comes from an unresolved V gene, and the cause of the rest is unknown. Clonal size and the V and J genes are those of that table, whereas D and trimming came from the DNA. Recorded for this sample are roughly 140,000 clones; about four fifths of them occurred a single time. The top ten clonotypes cover more than 7% of the sample.

Points the paper makes about the study in general: Clinical and demographic metadata were provided uncurated, with the amount varying by source and participant.

Sequencing was performed on peripheral blood. The V and J segments used are TRBV6-6 and TRBJ1-4; 10 of the junction bases match TRBD1. The receptor's source is a human donor with acute or convalescent COVID-19. The donor label of this sample is uncertain. The DNA sequence follows: TGTGCCAGCAGTTACTCGGGGACAGGGGAGCGAAAACTGTTTTTT. Its amino acids are CASSYSGTGERKLFF.